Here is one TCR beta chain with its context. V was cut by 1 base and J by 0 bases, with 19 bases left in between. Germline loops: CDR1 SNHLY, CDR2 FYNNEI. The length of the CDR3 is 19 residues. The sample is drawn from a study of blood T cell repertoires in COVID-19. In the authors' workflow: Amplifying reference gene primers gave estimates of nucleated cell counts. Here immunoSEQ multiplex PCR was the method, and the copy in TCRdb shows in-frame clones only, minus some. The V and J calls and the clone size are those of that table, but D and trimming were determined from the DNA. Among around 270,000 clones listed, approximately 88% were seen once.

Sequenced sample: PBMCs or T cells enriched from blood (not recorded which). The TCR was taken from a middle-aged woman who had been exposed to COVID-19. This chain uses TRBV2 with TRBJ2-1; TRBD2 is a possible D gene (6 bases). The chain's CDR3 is CASSEDTRRGKNSYNEQFF. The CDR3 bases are TGTGCCAGCAGTGAAGATACGCGACGCGGGAAGAACTCCTACAATGAGCAGTTCTTC.